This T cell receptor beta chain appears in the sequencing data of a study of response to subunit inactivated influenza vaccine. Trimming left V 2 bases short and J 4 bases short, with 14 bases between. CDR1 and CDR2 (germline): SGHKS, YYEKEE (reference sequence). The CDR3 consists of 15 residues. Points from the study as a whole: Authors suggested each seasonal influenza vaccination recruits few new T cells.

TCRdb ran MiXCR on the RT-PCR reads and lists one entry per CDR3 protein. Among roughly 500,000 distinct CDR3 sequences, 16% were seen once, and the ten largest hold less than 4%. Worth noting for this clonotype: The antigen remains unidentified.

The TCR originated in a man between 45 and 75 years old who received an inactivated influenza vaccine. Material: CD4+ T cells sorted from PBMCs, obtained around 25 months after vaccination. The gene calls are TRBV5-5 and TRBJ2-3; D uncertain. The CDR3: CASSFSPRDADTQYF. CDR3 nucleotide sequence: TGTGCCAGCAGCTTTTCACCCAGAGATGCAGATACGCAGTATTTT.